This T cell receptor beta chain was profiled in a study of OX40 agonist ivuxolimab in advanced cancers. For the study at large: Patients took ivuxolimab, an agonistic anti-OX40 (CD134) antibody. Study-level points and caveats: Expanded peripheral T-cell antigen specificity went undetermined.

Produced via immunoSEQ multiplex PCR; TCRdb's table is partial and in-frame only. This table holds tens of thousands of clones, 87% found once. CDR1 and CDR2 from the germline V gene are MNHEY and SVGAGI. The CDR3 consists of 15 residues. V was cut by 6 bases and J by 2 bases, with 13 bases left in between. Concerning this clone itself: Its matching antigen is unknown.

Sequenced here: CD4+ or CD8+ T cells sorted from blood, sampled in a trial of the OX40 agonist ivuxolimab. The sequence came from an adult with an advanced solid tumor such as melanoma, head and neck, liver or kidney cancer. The V gene is TRBV6-5, the J gene TRBJ2-2; D is unresolved. CDR3 sequence: CASRHTKFNTGELFF. DNA of the CDR3: TGTGCCAGCAGGCATACAAAGTTCAACACCGGGGAGCTGTTTTTT.